This TCR beta chain was identified during a study of blood T cell repertoires in COVID-19. Using immunoSEQ multiplex PCR, the repertoire was profiled, and TCRdb retains in-frame clones only, with some absent. The table lists more than 400,000 clones, roughly 91% of them singletons. The CDR3 covers 16 residues. Germline assignment: CDR1 SGHAT and CDR2 FQNNGV. V lost 2 bases to trimming and J lost 2 bases; unmatched junction nucleotides: 7. The sample taken for sequencing was PBMCs or T cells enriched from blood (not recorded which). V and J are TRBV11-2 and TRBJ2-3, with 7 bases identical to TRBD1. The sequence was obtained from a man younger than 35 who had recovered from COVID-19. The CDR3 is CASSLRADRATDTQYF. CDR3 DNA sequence: TGTGCCAGCAGCTTACGAGCCGACAGGGCCACAGATACGCAGTATTTT.